This TCR beta chain was observed in a study of PD-L1 blockade in urothelial cancer. TCRdb's table, derived via immunoSEQ multiplex PCR, lists solely in-frame clones and lacks some. The sample includes about 19,000 clones, 80% to 90% of them seen just once. The germline CDR1 and CDR2 sequences are DFQATT and SNEGSKA (reference sequence). The CDR3 is made up of 11 amino acids. V was trimmed by 7 bases and J by 6 bases, leaving 10 bases between them. This chain links TRBV20-1 with TRBJ2-1; possibly TRBD2 for D (5 bases). The clonotype was recovered from a man aged 45-60 years with urothelial cancer. Material: PBMCs, obtained around atezolizumab (anti-PD-L1) treatment. The DNA for the CDR3 is TGCAGTGGGCAGCGGAGCAATGAGCAGTTCTTC. It encodes CSGQRSNEQFF.